This TCR beta chain is from a study of cytomegalovirus exposure and HLA in healthy donors. Findings and limits, study-wide: Reports described diagnosis of cytomegalovirus status by the classifier as highly specific and sensitive. CMV antigen specificity was confirmed in vitro for three CMV-associated chains. The dataset shows that most TCR sequences were rare, while some public TCRs occurred in many donors.

Comments on this clone: Its antigen is still unknown.

Profiled with immunoSEQ multiplex PCR; TCRdb holds only in-frame clones, not every one. This sample has 100,000 to 150,000 clones; over 75% occur once, and the top ten carry about 2%. This TCR was recovered from a woman aged 30 to 39 in good health and CMV-seronegative. Sequencing was carried out using PBMCs.

For the CDR3, the DNA is TGTGCCAGTAGTAATTGGGGACCCGGGACAGTTCATGGTAAGGACGGCTACACCTTC. This codes for CASSNWGPGTVHGKDGYTF. The gene calls are TRBV19 and TRBJ1-2; TRBD1 agrees at 7 bases. Germline trimming cut 4 bases from V and 8 bases from J; bases unmatched to any gene: 25. CDR3 length equals 19 residues. Germline-derived CDR1 and CDR2 are LNHDA and SQIVND (reference sequence). Filled out from reference TRBV19 and TRBJ1-2, the complete variable domain reads DGGITQSPKYLFRKEGQNVTLSCEQNLNHDAMYWYRQDPGQGLRLIYYSQIVNDFQKGDIAEGYSVSREKKESFPLTVTSAQKNPTAFYLCASSNWGPGTVHGKDGYTFGSGTRLTVV.